This T cell receptor (beta chain) was recorded in a study of T cell repertoires in cytomegalovirus infection. Across the whole study: Evidence of both CMV infection and a matching HLA type came from public TCR beta signatures. Study observations and caveats: Cumulative frequency of public TCR beta families picked out carriers of CMV plus the relevant HLA. CMV-specific TCR beta clonotypes restricted by HLA-C were the ones dominating the ex vivo response.

In its sample, this clonotype was seen many times. As yet, its antigen is unknown. The CDR3 is 12 amino acids. The germline V gene encodes CDR1 SGHAT and CDR2 FQDESV (reference sequence). Trimming pared 5 bases from V and 8 bases from J, leaving 10 bases between. TCRdb re-called the reads through MiXCR, storing one row per CDR3 protein. Among 400,000 or so distinct CDR3 sequences listed, around 18% were seen once. V and J are TRBV11-1 and TRBJ2-1; tentatively, D is TRBD2 (5 bases). Sequencing used PBMCs. This TCR came from a human donor in good health (CMV status not recorded). Some clones in this sample may be carry-over from other donors' samples. CDR3 nucleotides: TGTGCCAGCAGCCTAAGCGGTTATGAGCAGTTCTTC. It encodes CASSLSGYEQFF.